This TCR beta chain was recorded in a study of shared clonotypes between healthy human individuals (dated by TCRdb to 2020 to 2021). Regarding the study in general: A couple of women and a few men aged 18 to 49 years were included in the cohort. Per donor, three plates each were used for CD4 naive and CD4 memory, two for CD8 naive, and one for CD8 memory. To estimate repertoire size and how much clonotypes are shared between individuals, the study performed deep sequencing of blood TCR repertoires from a few healthy adults. To increase sequencing depth and limit assay-specific biases, TCR repertoire library preparation and sequencing were carried out by different laboratories using diverse techniques. Each donor's leukapheresis produced roughly between about 0.9 and 9.5 billion PBMCs. Overall study outcomes, separate from this receptor: Pairwise subsampling led to the expectation that sequencing depth would affect the degree of clonotype sharing among donors. Sharing across a handful of donors was observed for about 5% of naive CD4, about 4% of naive CD8, 2% to 2.5% of memory CD4, and roughly 0.4% of memory CD8 clonotypes. Only blood was sampled, and tissue TCR repertoires likely differ from those in blood. Compared with non-shared clonotypes, clonotypes shared by all four sorted-subset donors had higher generation probabilities. Estimated clonotype richness was generally larger for naive than for memory subsets. Rarefaction of sorted-subset datasets indicated incomplete sequencing despite the large sequencing depth. The small number of donors limited the genetic and exposure-history diversity represented.

TCR CDR3 regions were amplified from genomic DNA by multiplex PCR using the deep immunoSEQ assay. Extracted genomic DNA from each cell subset was distributed evenly across all wells of several immunoSEQ 96-well plates, and each plate was treated as a replicate. Each replicate PCR for sorted subsets received around 0.2 ug genomic DNA, equal to roughly 30,000 T cell genomes. Purified libraries were measured with a Qubit 3.0 fluorometer, size-checked on a Bioanalyzer 2100, and measured again with the KAPA Library Quantification kit. A separate single-read 150-cycle Illumina NextSeq 550 flow cell was used to sequence each immunoSEQ 96-well plate. The authors processed their data as follows. The immunoSEQ output contained only junctional sequences without quality scores, so filtering could not match that applied to full-length reads. To assign V/J genes and CDR3, sequences were annotated using PyIR, a Python wrapper for IgBLAST v1.9, with IMGT germline references. Reads were removed for weak V/J assignments (E-value above 1e-6), missing CDR3, stop codons, out-of-frame junctions, or ambiguous translated residues. A V3J clonotype was defined by an identical inferred V gene, J gene, and CDR3 amino acid sequence. Percentage overlap between repertoires was calculated by dividing the number of shared unique clonotypes by the size of the smaller repertoire. RTK rarefaction, the Chao1 estimator, and Recon v2.1 estimates of unobserved clonotypes were used to assess repertoire richness. For all TCRbeta clonotypes obtained by the gDNA method from a handful of donors, generation probabilities were computed with OLGA. This immuneACCESS table, as held by TCRdb, lists in-frame sequences with V and J called but not all clones. Of the missing ones, under half trace to an unresolved V gene in checked studies; the others have no known cause. V and J calls and clone size are given by that table; D and trimming were obtained from the DNA. The sample yields about 1.5 million clones; around 97% were counted once. The top ten constitute approximately 1.2% of the sample.

Spanning cysteine to phenylalanine, the CDR3 consists of 16 amino acids. Only CDR3 DNA is held: 48 bases, read in frame from base 1. Via the germline V gene, CDR1 is SGHRS and CDR2 YFSETQ. V drops 4 bases and J drops 5 bases, leaving 19 bases in between. The donors were healthy, HIV-negative adults who had no recently reported acute infections or vaccinations. Only Caucasian adults living in Nashville, Tennessee, USA were represented among the donors. CD4+ T cells were enriched by magnetic negative selection; naive cells were then positively selected on CD45RA, and the negative fraction formed the memory subset. After blood collection by leukapheresis, PBMCs were isolated using Ficoll-Histopaque density gradient centrifugation and then cryopreserved in the vapor phase of liquid nitrogen. Purity and quantity of every magnetically sorted T cell population were checked by analytical flow cytometry. Genomic DNA was isolated from every sorted fraction and measured by UV absorbance on a Nanodrop 2000c.

Concerning this clone itself: It lacks a known antigen. No much larger clonotype is one base removed from it; base qualities were not supplied.

The V and J genes are TRBV5-1 and TRBJ1-5, with a tentative D gene TRBD1 over 5 matching bases. The sequence was collected from a man younger than 45 in good health. The sequencing sample was made of naive CD4+ T cells sorted from blood. Read against the paper, the sample's cell subset or site label means: CD45RA+ positively selected. DNA sequence: TGCGCCAGCAGCCCTGATGAAGGAACGGGGCATCAGCCCCAGCATTTT. It specifies CASSPDEGTGHQPQHF.